Detailed here is one T cell receptor (beta chain). The antigen this receptor binds is unknown. No much larger clone is present one base from it, and per-base qualities are unavailable. Explained via the paper, the treatment or condition label denotes: high-dose cyclophosphamide on days +3 and +4 as single-agent GVHD prophylaxis. Busulfan and fludarabine conditioning, a related or unrelated marrow graft, and cyclophosphamide on days +3 and +4 were given to PTCy patients. The PTCy-treated patients were enrolled in a prospective multi-institutional clinical trial. Peripheral blood and bone marrow mononuclear cells were isolated by Ficoll-Hypaque density centrifugation and cryopreserved. This entry is derived from a study of T cells after posttransplantation cyclophosphamide (TCRdb year 2016). Concerning the study at large: T cell repertoire reconstitution was tracked by TRB sequencing after myeloablative bone marrow transplantation in which posttransplantation cyclophosphamide was used as GVHD prophylaxis. Antigen receptor sequencing covered samples from roughly 40 PTCy-treated patients and over 15 of their related bone marrow donors. Because TRA and TRB clonality were tightly correlated in fewer than 10 samples, subsequent TCR analyses were focused on TRB only. Up to about 3 additional blood samples from 2 to 5.2 years after transplant were also TRB-sequenced in 3 patients, as was pretransplant blood from several patients. Blood from all 35 or so PTCy patients with 1-year posttransplant specimens was subjected to TRB sequencing. Public TRB sequences were checked against a database of over 3,000 sequences associated with responses to pathogens, tumor antigens, self-antigens and alloantigens. The paper's findings and limits, for the study overall: Donor-recipient similarity was low at 1-2 months but rose over the first year, and later blood repertoires were often dominated by donor CD8+ memory clones. Across fewer than 55 patients, TRB clonality was highly associated with recipient CMV seropositivity and CMV reactivation, and PTCy diversity was similar to diversity in CNI/methotrexate controls. The TRB repertoires of T cells infiltrating skin or the GI tract showed only limited overlap with the TRB repertoires found in blood.

The germline V end is reduced by 5 bases and the J end by 1 base; junction bases left unmatched: 4. The CDR3, cysteine through phenylalanine, is 15 amino acids long. Solely the CDR3 DNA is kept, with 45 bases framed from the first base. CDR1 and CDR2, per the germline V gene (reference sequence), are PRHDT and FYEKMQ. Genomic DNA was used for TRB sequencing, which was performed with the immunoSEQ assay at survey resolution or with the hsTCRB kit. The authors processed their data as follows. Initial read processing used immunoSEQ software, and repertoire analyses used the LymphoSeq R package. For each TRB dataset, clonality was calculated as 1 minus normalized Shannon entropy, and the Gini coefficient was computed as well. Phenotypes of unsorted samples were inferred by mapping TRB sequences from sorted subsets of the recipient or donor onto unsorted samples of the same recipient. The table was pulled from immuneACCESS by TCRdb, which kept in-frame rearrangements only. Such tables lose some clones; where checked, under half of the loss comes from unresolved V genes, and the rest has no known cause. The V and J calls and clone size come from that table; D and trimming were worked out from the DNA. In this sample the table shows about 19,000 clones, approximately 69% of which occur a single time. The leading ten clones occupy 25% to 35% of the sample.

The specimen was PBMCs, collected after an allogeneic stem cell transplant with post-transplant cyclophosphamide. The clonotype originates from a male patient in his thirties who received an allogeneic stem cell transplant from a related donor, was CMV-positive, and had acute GVHD only. Following transplantation, part of the T cell population may be supplied by the graft donor rather than the patient. Rearrangement joined TRBV13 to TRBJ2-3, with TRBD1 identical over 9 junction bases. The nucleotide sequence reads as follows: TGTGCCAGCAGCCAGGGACAGGGAGGCACAGATACGCAGTATTTT. This sequence encodes CASSQGQGGTDTQYF.